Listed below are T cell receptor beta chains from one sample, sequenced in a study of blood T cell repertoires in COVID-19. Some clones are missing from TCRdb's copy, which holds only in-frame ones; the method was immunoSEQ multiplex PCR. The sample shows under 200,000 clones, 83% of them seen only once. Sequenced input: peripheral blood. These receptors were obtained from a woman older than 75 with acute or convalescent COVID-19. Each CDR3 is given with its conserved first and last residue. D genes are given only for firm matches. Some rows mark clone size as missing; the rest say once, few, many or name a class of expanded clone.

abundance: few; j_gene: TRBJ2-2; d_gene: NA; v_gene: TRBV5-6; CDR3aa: CASSSRHHTGELFF; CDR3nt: TGTGCCAGCAGCTCCCGACATCACACCGGGGAGCTGTTTTTT
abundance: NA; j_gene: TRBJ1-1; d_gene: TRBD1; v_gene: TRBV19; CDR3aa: CASSILQGMNTEAFF; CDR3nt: TGTGCCAGTAGTATATTACAGGGGATGAACACTGAAGCTTTCTTT
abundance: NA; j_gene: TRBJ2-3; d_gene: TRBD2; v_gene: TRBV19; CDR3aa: CASSNTSGGGTDTQYF; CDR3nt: TGTGCCAGTAGTAACACAAGCGGGGGGGGCACAGATACGCAGTATTTT
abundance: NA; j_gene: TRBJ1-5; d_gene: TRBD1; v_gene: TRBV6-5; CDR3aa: CASREDRGPRQPQHF; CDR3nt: TGTGCCAGCAGGGAGGACAGGGGTCCGCGTCAGCCCCAGCATTTT
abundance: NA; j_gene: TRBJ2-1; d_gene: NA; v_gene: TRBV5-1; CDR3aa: CASSLAAGDINEQFF; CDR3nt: TGCGCCAGCAGCTTGGCGGCAGGGGACATCAATGAGCAGTTCTTC
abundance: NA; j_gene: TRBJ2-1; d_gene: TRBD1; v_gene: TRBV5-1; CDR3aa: CASSLRTGNYNEQFF; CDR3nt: TGCGCCAGCAGCTTAAGGACAGGGAACTACAATGAGCAGTTCTTC
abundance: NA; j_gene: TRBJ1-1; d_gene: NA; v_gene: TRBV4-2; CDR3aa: CASSPAGGRGTEAFF; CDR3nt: TGTGCCAGCAGCCCGGCGGGGGGCCGGGGGACTGAAGCTTTCTTT
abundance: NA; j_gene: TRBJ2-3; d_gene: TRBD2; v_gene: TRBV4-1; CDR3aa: CASSQDTSGGSDTQYF; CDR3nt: TGCGCCAGCAGCCAAGATACTAGCGGGGGATCAGATACGCAGTATTTT
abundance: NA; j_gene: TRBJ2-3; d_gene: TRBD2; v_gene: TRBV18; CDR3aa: CATLAGGADTQYF; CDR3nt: TGTGCCACCCTAGCGGGAGGGGCAGATACGCAGTATTTT
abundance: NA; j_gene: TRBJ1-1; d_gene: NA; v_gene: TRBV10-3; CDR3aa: CAISDPRAPADEAFF; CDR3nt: TGTGCCATCAGTGACCCCAGGGCTCCGGCAGATGAAGCTTTCTTT
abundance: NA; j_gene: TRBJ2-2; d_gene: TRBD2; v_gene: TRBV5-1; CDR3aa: CASSSLTSGGSGELFF; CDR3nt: TGCGCCAGCAGCTCACTGACTAGCGGAGGTTCCGGGGAGCTGTTTTTT
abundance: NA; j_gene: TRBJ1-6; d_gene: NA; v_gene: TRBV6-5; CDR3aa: CASSRIGGQNSPLHF; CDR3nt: TGTGCCAGCAGTAGAATCGGGGGGCAGAATTCACCCCTCCACTTT
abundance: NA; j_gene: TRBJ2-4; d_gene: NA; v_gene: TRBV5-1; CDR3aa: CASSFGADVAKNIQYF; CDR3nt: TGCGCCAGCAGCTTTGGGGCGGACGTAGCCAAAAACATTCAGTACTTC
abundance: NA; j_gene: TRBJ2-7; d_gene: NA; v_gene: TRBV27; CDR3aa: CASRAGTSAYEQYF; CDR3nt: TGTGCCAGCAGGGCCGGGACATCGGCCTACGAGCAGTACTTC
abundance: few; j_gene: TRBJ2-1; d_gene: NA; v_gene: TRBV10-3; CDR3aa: CAISESTRVVNEQFF; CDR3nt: TGTGCCATCAGTGAGTCGACGCGGGTCGTCAATGAGCAGTTCTTC
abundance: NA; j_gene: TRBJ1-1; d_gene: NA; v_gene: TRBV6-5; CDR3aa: CASSYSLGGSAEAFF; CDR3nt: TGTGCCAGCAGTTACTCTCTGGGGGGTTCGGCTGAAGCTTTCTTT
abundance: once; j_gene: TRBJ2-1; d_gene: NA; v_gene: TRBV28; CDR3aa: CASTMRDRRSFYNEQFF; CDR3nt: TGTGCCAGCACCATGCGGGATCGGCGGAGTTTCTACAATGAGCAGTTCTTC
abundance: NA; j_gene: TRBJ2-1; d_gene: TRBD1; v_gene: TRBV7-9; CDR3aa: CASSIRQGAPGDEQFF; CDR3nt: TGTGCCAGCAGCATACGCCAGGGGGCGCCCGGAGATGAGCAGTTCTTC
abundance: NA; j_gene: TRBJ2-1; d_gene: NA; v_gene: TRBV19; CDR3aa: CASSRASSSYNEQFF; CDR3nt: TGTGCCAGTAGTAGGGCGTCGAGCTCCTACAATGAGCAGTTCTTC
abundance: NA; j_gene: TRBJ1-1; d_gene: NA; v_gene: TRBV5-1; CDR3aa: CASSRDGGSEAFF; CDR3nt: TGCGCCAGCAGCAGGGATGGAGGCTCTGAAGCTTTCTTT
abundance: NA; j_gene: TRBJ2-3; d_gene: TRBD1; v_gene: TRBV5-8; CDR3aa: CASSLVGRGRTDTQYF; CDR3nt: TGTGCCAGCAGCTTGGTCGGCAGGGGGCGGACAGATACGCAGTATTTT
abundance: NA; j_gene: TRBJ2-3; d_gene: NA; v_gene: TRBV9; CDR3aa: CASSVGQFSTDTQYF; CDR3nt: TGTGCCAGCAGCGTAGGGCAGTTTAGCACAGATACGCAGTATTTT
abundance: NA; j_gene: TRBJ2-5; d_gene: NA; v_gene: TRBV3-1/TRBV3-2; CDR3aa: CASSQEVWAGQETQYF; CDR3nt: TGTGCCAGCAGCCAAGAGGTGTGGGCTGGCCAAGAGACCCAGTACTTC
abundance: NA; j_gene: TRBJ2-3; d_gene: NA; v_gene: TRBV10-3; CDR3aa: CAISLPAGPTDTQYF; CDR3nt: TGTGCCATCAGTCTGCCGGCGGGCCCCACAGATACGCAGTATTTT